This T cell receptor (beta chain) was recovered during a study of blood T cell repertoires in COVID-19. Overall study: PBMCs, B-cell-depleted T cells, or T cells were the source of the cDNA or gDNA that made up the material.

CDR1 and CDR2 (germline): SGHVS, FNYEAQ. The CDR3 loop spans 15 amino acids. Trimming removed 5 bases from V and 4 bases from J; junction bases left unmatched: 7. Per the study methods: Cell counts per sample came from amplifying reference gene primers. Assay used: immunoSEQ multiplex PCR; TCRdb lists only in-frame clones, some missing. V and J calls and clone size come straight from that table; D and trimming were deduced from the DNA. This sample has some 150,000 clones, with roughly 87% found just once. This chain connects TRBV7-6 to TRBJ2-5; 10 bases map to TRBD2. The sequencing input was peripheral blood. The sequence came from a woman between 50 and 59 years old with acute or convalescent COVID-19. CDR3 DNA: TGTGCCAGCAGCCCTCGTCTAGCGGGAGTAGAGACCCAGTACTTC. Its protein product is CASSPRLAGVETQYF.